What follows are 3 T cell receptor beta chains derived from one specimen sequenced in a study of regulatory T cells in long-lasting Graves disease. Combining iRepertoire HTBI primers with Arm-PCR of CDR3 regions, the authors built TCR beta libraries. TCRdb processed the multiplex PCR reads anew with MiXCR; each CDR3 protein has one entry. The sample holds some 330,000 distinct CDR3 sequences, roughly 23% seen once. Noted time point: persistent/refractory GD, antithyroid drugs over 5 years with positive TRAb. PBMC-extracted RNA yielded the TCR library. The sequencing used peripheral blood mononuclear cells (PBMCs), collected when the disease was refractory, from a patient treated with antithyroid drugs. The receptor source for this set is a woman aged 40 to 50 with Graves disease.

Points on this clonotype: A clone one base away is much larger, so this may be a read error. The chain combines TRBV2 with TRBJ2-7; the D call may be TRBD1 or TRBD2 (6 bases each). The CDR3 length is 13 residues. Germline CDR1 reads SNHLY; CDR2 reads FYNNEI. As DNA, the CDR3 is TGTGCAGAGAGGGGGGTCCCTCTCTACGAGCAGTACTTC. It is translated as CAERGVPLYEQYF.

CDR3 sequence (DNA): TGTGCCAGCAGCCAAGCGGGCCTTGGCGGGCAGCCCCAGCATTTT. Amino acid sequence: CASSQAGLGGQPQHF. The J gene is TRBJ1-5, the V gene TRBV3-1; D not certain. Germline V gives CDR1 LGHDT, CDR2 YNNKEL (reference sequence). The CDR3 is 15 residues long. V lost 1 base and J lost 7, with 14 bases in between.

This clonotype was seen only a few times. The gene calls are TRBV5-1 and TRBJ2-2; 8 nucleotides line up with TRBD2. The J segment lost 5 bases and the V segment lost 2 bases, leaving 5 bases of the junction unmatched. This CDR3 comprises 15 residues. Per germline, CDR1 SGHRS and CDR2 YFSETQ. CDR3 nucleotide sequence: TGCGCCAGCAGCTTTAGCACTAGCGGAACCGGGGAGCTGTTTTTT. Protein sequence: CASSFSTSGTGELFF. Looking up the rest from reference TRBV5-1 and TRBJ2-2 gives the full variable domain: KAGVTQTPRYLIKTRGQQVTLSCSPISGHRSVSWYQQTPGQGLQFLFEYFSETQRNKGNFPGRFSGRQFSNSRSEMNVSTLELGDSALYLCASSFSTSGTGELFFGEGSRLTVL.